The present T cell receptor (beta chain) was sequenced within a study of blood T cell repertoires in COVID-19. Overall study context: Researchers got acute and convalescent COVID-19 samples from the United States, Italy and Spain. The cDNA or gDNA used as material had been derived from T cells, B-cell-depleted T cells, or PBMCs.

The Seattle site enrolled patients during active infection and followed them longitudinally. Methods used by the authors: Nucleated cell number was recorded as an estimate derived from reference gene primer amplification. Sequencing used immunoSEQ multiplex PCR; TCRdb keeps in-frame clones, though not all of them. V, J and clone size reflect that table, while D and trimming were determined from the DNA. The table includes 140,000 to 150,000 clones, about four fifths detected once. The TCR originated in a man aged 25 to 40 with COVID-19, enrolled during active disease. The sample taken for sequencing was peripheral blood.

CDR3 nucleotides: TGTGCCAGCAGTGTGGAGGCAGGGAGGGGAAACACCATATATTTT. This gives the protein CASSVEAGRGNTIYF. This rearrangement joins TRBV2 to TRBJ1-3, with D possibly being TRBD1 (5 bases). This CDR3 has 15 residues. V was trimmed by 4 bases and J by 4 bases, leaving 14 bases between them. The germline gives CDR1 SNHLY, CDR2 FYNNEI. The variable domain in full, with the rest retrieved from reference TRBV2 and TRBJ1-3, is EPEVTQTPSHQVTQMGQEVILRCVPISNHLYFYWYRQILGQKVEFLVSFYNNEISEKSEIFDDQFSVERPDGSNFTLKIRSTKLEDSAMYFCASSVEAGRGNTIYFGEGSWLTVV.